This passage covers 2 T cell receptor beta chains from one sample sequenced in a study of blood T cell repertoires in COVID-19. Produced via immunoSEQ multiplex PCR; TCRdb's table is partial and in-frame only. This table holds some 290,000 clones, roughly 83% found once. The sample was peripheral blood. The receptors here all came from a man aged 60 to 69 who had recovered from COVID-19.

The chain recombines TRBV2 with TRBJ1-2, with D tentatively TRBD1 (5 bases). Germline CDR1 reads SNHLY; CDR2 reads FYNNEI. The CDR3 loop spans 14 amino acids. Trimming stripped 6 bases from V and 2 bases from J, with 13 bases between. CDR3 sequence (DNA): TGTGCCAGCAGCAGGGTAGCCGCCAACTATGGCTACACCTTC. Translation gives CASSRVAANYGYTF.

The chain uses TRBV29-1 and TRBJ2-1; TRBD1 matches at 7 bases. This CDR3 contains 15 residues. V shed 4 bases and J 4 bases; nucleotides not matched to a gene: 10. Germline V CDR1 and CDR2: SQVTM, ANQGSEA. The CDR3 coding sequence is TGCAGCGTTGTGCGTCACGGGACAGCTTACAATGAGCAGTTCTTC. This encodes CSVVRHGTAYNEQFF.